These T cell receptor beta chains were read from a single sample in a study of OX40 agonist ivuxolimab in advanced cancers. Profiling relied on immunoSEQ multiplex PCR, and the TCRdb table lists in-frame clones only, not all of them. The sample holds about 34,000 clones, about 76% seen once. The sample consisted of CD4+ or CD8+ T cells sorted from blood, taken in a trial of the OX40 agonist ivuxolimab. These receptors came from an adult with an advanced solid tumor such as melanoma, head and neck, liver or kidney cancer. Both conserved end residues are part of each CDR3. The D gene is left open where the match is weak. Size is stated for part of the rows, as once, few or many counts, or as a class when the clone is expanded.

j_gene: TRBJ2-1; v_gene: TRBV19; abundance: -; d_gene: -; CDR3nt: TGTGCCAGTCGCAGGGGAGGGCCGGCGTCCTACAATGAGCAGTTCTTC; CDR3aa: CASRRGGPASYNEQFF
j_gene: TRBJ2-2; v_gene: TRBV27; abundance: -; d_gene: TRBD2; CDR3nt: TGTGCCAGCACCCGAAGGGAGGGCGCGAACACCGGGGAGCTGTTTTTT; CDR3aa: CASTRREGANTGELFF
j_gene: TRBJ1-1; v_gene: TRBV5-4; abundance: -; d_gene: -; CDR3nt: TGTGCCAGCAGCTTACCCTTAGGGGACACTGAAGCTTTCTTT; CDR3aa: CASSLPLGDTEAFF
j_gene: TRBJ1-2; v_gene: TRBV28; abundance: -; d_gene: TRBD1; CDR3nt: TGTGCCAGCAGTTCCCCAGGGGGTAACTATGGCTACACCTTC; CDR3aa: CASSSPGGNYGYTF
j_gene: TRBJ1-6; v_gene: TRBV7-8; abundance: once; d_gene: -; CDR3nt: TGTGCCAGCAGTCAGCTCGGGACGCGGAATTCACCCCTCCACTTT; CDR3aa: CASSQLGTRNSPLHF
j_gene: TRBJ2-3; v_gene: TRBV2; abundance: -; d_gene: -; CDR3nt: TGTGCCATTGAGGGAAAGCGGGATACGCAGTATTTT; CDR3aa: CAIEGKRDTQYF
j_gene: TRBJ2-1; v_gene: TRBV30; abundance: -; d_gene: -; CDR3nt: TGTGCCTGGGACCCACCCGGGGGATACAATGAGCAGTTCTTC; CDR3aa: CAWDPPGGYNEQFF
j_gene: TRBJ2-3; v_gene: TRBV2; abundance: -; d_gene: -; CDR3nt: TGTGCCAGCAGTTCCGGGCTCCCGGGAGGCACAGATACGCAGTATTTT; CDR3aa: CASSSGLPGGTDTQYF
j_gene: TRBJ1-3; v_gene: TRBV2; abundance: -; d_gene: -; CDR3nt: TGTGCCAGCAGTGAAGCGCGGGGGGCTGTCGGAAACACCATATATTTT; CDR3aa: CASSEARGAVGNTIYF
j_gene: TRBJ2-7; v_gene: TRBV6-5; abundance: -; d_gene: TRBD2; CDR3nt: TGTGCCAGCAGACAGACTAGCGGGAGATACGAGCAGTACTTC; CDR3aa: CASRQTSGRYEQYF
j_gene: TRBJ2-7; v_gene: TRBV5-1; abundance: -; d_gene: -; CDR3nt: TGCGCCAGCAGCCCGACAGGTGGGACCTACGAGCAGTACTTC; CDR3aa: CASSPTGGTYEQYF